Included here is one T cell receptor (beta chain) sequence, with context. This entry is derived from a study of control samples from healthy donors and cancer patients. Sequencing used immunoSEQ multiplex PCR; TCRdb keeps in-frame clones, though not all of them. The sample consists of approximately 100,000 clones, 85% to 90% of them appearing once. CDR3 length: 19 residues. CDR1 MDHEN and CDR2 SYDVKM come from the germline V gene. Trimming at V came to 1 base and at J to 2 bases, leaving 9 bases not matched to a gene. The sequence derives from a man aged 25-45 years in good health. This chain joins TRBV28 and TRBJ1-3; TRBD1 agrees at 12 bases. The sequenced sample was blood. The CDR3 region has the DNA TGTGCCAGCAGTTTATCAGGGACAGGGGGCTCTGGGCCTGGAAACACCATATATTTT. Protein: CASSLSGTGGSGPGNTIYF.